This T cell receptor beta chain was captured in a study of cytomegalovirus exposure and HLA in healthy donors. Study summary: The approximately 120 million unique TCR beta sequences, from 150 million to 200 million T cells, were found by an earlier analysis. Of over 300 genotyped donors, about 80% clustered with self-reported Caucasian donors.

PCR used 60 Vbeta primers and 13 Jbeta primers. Clones were sequenced by immunoSEQ multiplex PCR, and TCRdb holds only the in-frame ones, with some missing. The sample consists of some 140,000 clones, 87% of them appearing once. The germline V gene encodes CDR1 LGHNA and CDR2 YNFKEQ. This CDR3 is 16 amino acids long. The V and J ends lost 1 base and 1 base respectively, with 13 bases between them. The J gene is TRBJ1-1, the V gene TRBV4-2, with D possibly matching TRBD1 (6 bases). This sequence originates from a woman between 25 and 40 years old in good health and CMV-seronegative. Sequences were obtained from PBMCs. The DNA of the CDR3 is TGTGCCAGCAGCCAAGCCAGGGGCATTGGGAACACTGAAGCTTTCTTT. Translation gives CASSQARGIGNTEAFF.